This is a list of T cell receptor beta chains from one sample in a study of blood T cell repertoires in COVID-19. The method was immunoSEQ multiplex PCR; TCRdb's version includes in-frame clones alone and lacks a portion of them. The sample has approximately 350,000 clones; more than 70% are singletons. Input material: peripheral blood. The receptors were gathered from a man aged 25 to 45 with active or convalescent COVID-19. CDR3s include the opening cysteine and the closing phenylalanine or tryptophan. A D gene is named only where the DNA matches it firmly. Clone size appears in some rows only: once, few, many, or a class for an expanded clone.

abundance: NA; d_gene: NA; j_gene: TRBJ1-1; v_gene: TRBV5-3; CDR3aa: CARRQGLISVAFF; CDR3nt: TGTGCCAGAAGGCAAGGACTAATCTCGGTAGCTTTCTTT
abundance: NA; d_gene: NA; j_gene: TRBJ1-1; v_gene: TRBV12-1; CDR3aa: CASKVGRATEAFF; CDR3nt: TGTGCCAGCAAGGTTGGGCGCGCCACTGAAGCTTTCTTT
abundance: NA; d_gene: TRBD1; j_gene: TRBJ1-4; v_gene: TRBV5-1; CDR3aa: CASSKSDQGAIEKLFF; CDR3nt: TGCGCCAGCAGCAAATCAGATCAGGGGGCGATTGAAAAACTGTTTTTT
abundance: once; d_gene: NA; j_gene: TRBJ1-4; v_gene: TRBV30; CDR3aa: CAWSVLGVPNEKLFF; CDR3nt: TGTGCCTGGAGTGTACTCGGGGTGCCTAATGAAAAACTGTTTTTT
abundance: NA; d_gene: NA; j_gene: TRBJ1-5; v_gene: TRBV7-9; CDR3aa: CASSLESNQPQHF; CDR3nt: TGTGCCAGCAGCTTAGAATCAAATCAGCCCCAGCATTTT
abundance: NA; d_gene: TRBD2; j_gene: TRBJ2-1; v_gene: TRBV9; CDR3aa: CASSVGTSGGSSYNEQFF; CDR3nt: TGTGCCAGCAGCGTAGGCACTAGCGGGGGGAGCTCCTACAATGAGCAGTTCTTC
abundance: NA; d_gene: NA; j_gene: TRBJ1-2; v_gene: TRBV4-1; CDR3aa: CASSFRAGIGGYTF; CDR3nt: TGCGCCAGCAGCTTCCGGGCAGGGATTGGCGGCTACACCTTC
abundance: once; d_gene: NA; j_gene: TRBJ2-1; v_gene: TRBV19; CDR3aa: CASSSRDDRSHEQFF; CDR3nt: TGTGCCAGTAGTAGCCGGGACGACAGGTCGCATGAGCAGTTCTTC
abundance: NA; d_gene: NA; j_gene: TRBJ1-1; v_gene: TRBV5-1; CDR3aa: CASSSGFEAFF; CDR3nt: TGCGCCAGCAGCTCGGGATTTGAAGCTTTCTTT
abundance: few; d_gene: TRBD2; j_gene: TRBJ2-7; v_gene: TRBV6-2/TRBV6-3; CDR3aa: CASSTGLAPYEQYF; CDR3nt: TGTGCCAGCAGTACAGGACTAGCGCCCTACGAGCAGTACTTC
abundance: NA; d_gene: NA; j_gene: TRBJ1-6; v_gene: TRBV30; CDR3aa: CAGGIREDSPLHF; CDR3nt: TGTGCTGGCGGTATCCGGGAGGACTCACCCCTCCACTTT
abundance: NA; d_gene: NA; j_gene: TRBJ1-1; v_gene: TRBV29-1; CDR3aa: CSVVEGQRAFF; CDR3nt: TGCAGCGTTGTGGAAGGACAACGGGCTTTCTTT
abundance: NA; d_gene: TRBD1; j_gene: TRBJ2-5; v_gene: TRBV24-1; CDR3aa: CATEGASAETQYF; CDR3nt: TGTGCCACCGAGGGGGCTTCTGCGGAGACCCAGTACTTC
abundance: few; d_gene: TRBD2; j_gene: TRBJ2-7; v_gene: TRBV10-3; CDR3aa: CAISGLKLAGGPFVYEQYF; CDR3nt: TGTGCCATCAGTGGCCTAAAACTAGCGGGAGGGCCCTTTGTCTACGAGCAGTACTTC
abundance: NA; d_gene: NA; j_gene: TRBJ1-1; v_gene: TRBV10-3; CDR3aa: CAISEQGRGNTEAFF; CDR3nt: TGTGCCATCAGTGAACAGGGAAGGGGGAACACTGAAGCTTTCTTT
abundance: NA; d_gene: NA; j_gene: TRBJ1-1; v_gene: TRBV10-3; CDR3aa: CASAREGTEAFF; CDR3nt: TGTGCCTCGGCACGGGAGGGAACTGAAGCTTTCTTT
abundance: NA; d_gene: NA; j_gene: TRBJ2-1; v_gene: TRBV12-3/TRBV12-4; CDR3aa: CASSLGGYNEQFF; CDR3nt: TGTGCCAGCAGTTTGGGGGGTTACAATGAGCAGTTCTTC
abundance: NA; d_gene: TRBD1; j_gene: TRBJ2-7; v_gene: TRBV28; CDR3aa: CATRRDRGFRYEQYF; CDR3nt: TGTGCCACCAGAAGGGACAGGGGGTTTAGGTACGAGCAGTACTTC
abundance: NA; d_gene: NA; j_gene: TRBJ2-7; v_gene: TRBV7-2; CDR3aa: CASSLAGASSYEQYF; CDR3nt: TGTGCCAGCAGCTTAGCGGGCGCAAGCTCCTACGAGCAGTACTTC
abundance: NA; d_gene: NA; j_gene: TRBJ2-5; v_gene: TRBV29-1; CDR3aa: CSGGENYSETQYF; CDR3nt: TGCAGCGGGGGGGAAAACTATTCGGAGACCCAGTACTTC
abundance: NA; d_gene: NA; j_gene: TRBJ2-6; v_gene: TRBV6-4; CDR3aa: CASSDESGANVLTF; CDR3nt: TGTGCCAGCAGTGACGAGTCTGGGGCCAACGTCCTGACTTTC
abundance: once; d_gene: TRBD1; j_gene: TRBJ1-1; v_gene: TRBV5-6; CDR3aa: CASSWGTGGGTEAFF; CDR3nt: TGTGCCAGCAGCTGGGGGACAGGGGGCGGCACTGAAGCTTTCTTT